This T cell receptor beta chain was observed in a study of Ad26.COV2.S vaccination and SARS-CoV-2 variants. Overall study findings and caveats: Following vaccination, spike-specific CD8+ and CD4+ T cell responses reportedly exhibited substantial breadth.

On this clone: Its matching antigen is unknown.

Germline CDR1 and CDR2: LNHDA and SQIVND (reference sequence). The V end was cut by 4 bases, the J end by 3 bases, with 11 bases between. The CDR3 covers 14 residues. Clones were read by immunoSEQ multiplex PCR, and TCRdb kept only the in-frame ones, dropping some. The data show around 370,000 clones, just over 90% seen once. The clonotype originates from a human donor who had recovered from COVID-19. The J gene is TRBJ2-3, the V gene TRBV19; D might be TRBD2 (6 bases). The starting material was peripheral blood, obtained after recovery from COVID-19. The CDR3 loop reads CASSTPGETDTQYF. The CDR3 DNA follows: TGTGCCAGTAGTACCCCGGGGGAGACAGATACGCAGTATTTT.